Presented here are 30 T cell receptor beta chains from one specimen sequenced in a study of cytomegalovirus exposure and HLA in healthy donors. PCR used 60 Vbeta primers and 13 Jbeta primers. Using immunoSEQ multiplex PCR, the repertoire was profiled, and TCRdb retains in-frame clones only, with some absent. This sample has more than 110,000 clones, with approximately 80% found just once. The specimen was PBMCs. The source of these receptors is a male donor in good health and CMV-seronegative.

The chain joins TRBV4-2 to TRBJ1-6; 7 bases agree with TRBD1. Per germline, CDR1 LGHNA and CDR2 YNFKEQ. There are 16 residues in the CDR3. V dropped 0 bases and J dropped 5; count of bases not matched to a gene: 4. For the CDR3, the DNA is TGTGCCAGCAGCCAAGATCGGGACAGCCATAATTCACCCCTCCACTTT. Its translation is CASSQDRDSHNSPLHF.

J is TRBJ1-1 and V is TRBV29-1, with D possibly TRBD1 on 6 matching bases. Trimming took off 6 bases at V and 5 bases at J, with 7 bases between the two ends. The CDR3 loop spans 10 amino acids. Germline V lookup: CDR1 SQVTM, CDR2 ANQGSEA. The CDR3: CSVRGTEAFF. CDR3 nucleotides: TGCAGCGTCAGGGGAACTGAAGCTTTCTTT.

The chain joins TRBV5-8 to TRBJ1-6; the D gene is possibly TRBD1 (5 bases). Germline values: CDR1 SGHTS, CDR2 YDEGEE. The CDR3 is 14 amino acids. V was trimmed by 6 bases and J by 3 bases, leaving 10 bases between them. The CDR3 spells CASTGGIYNSPLHF. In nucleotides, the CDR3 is TGTGCCAGCACCGGGGGAATCTATAATTCACCCCTCCACTTT.

DNA of the CDR3: TGTGCCAGCAGTGAATTGAGGCAGATATTAGCCAAAAACATTCAGTACTTC. The encoded protein is CASSELRQILAKNIQYF. The rearrangement links TRBV6-1 to TRBJ2-4; D is uncertain. The CDR3 runs to 17 residues. Germline CDR1 is MNHNS and CDR2 is SASEGT. V gave up 2 bases and J gave up 0 bases, with 14 bases separating them.

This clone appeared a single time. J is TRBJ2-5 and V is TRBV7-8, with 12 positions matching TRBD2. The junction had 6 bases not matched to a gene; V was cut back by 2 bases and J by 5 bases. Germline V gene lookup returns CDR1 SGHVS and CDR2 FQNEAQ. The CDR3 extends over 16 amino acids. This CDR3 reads CASSLILAGGRETQYF. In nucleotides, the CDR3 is TGTGCCAGCAGCTTAATCCTAGCGGGGGGGCGGGAGACCCAGTACTTC.

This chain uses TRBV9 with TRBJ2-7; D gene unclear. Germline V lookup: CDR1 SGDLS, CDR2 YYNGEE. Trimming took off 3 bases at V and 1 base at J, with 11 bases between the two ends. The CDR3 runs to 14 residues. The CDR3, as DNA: TGTGCCAGCAGCGAGACCCCCGGGTCCTACGAGCAGTACTTC. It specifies CASSETPGSYEQYF.

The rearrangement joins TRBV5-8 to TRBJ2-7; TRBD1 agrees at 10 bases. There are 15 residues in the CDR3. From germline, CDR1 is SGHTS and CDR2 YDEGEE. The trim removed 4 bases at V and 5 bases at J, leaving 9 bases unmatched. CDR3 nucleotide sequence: TGTGCCAGCAGCCGGCGGGGACAGGGGTACGACGAGCAGTACTTC. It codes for CASSRRGQGYDEQYF.

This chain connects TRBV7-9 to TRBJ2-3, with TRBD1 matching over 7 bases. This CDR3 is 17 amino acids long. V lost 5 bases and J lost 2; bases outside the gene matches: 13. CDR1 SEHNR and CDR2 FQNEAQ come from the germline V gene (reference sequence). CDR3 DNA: TGTGCCAGCAGCGCCCTCCGGGACAGCCCTTCCACAGATACGCAGTATTTT. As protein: CASSALRDSPSTDTQYF. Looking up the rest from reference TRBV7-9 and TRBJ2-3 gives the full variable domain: DTGVSQNPRHKITKRGQNVTFRCDPISEHNRLYWYRQTLGQGPEFLTYFQNEAQLEKSRLLSDRFSAERPKGSFSTLEIQRTEQGDSAMYLCASSALRDSPSTDTQYFGPGTRLTVL.

The CDR3 loop is CASSFPGTEETQYF. CDR3 bases: TGTGCCAGCAGCTTCCCCGGGACAGAAGAGACCCAGTACTTC. The rearrangement joins TRBV7-9 to TRBJ2-5, with 7 bases that match TRBD1. Germline CDR1 SEHNR, CDR2 FQNEAQ (reference sequence). CDR3 length equals 14 residues. Unmatched junction bases numbered 4, after V lost 3 bases and J lost 3 bases. The variable domain in full, with the rest retrieved from reference TRBV7-9 and TRBJ2-5, is DTGVSQNPRHKITKRGQNVTFRCDPISEHNRLYWYRQTLGQGPEFLTYFQNEAQLEKSRLLSDRFSAERPKGSFSTLEIQRTEQGDSAMYLCASSFPGTEETQYFGPGTRLLVL.

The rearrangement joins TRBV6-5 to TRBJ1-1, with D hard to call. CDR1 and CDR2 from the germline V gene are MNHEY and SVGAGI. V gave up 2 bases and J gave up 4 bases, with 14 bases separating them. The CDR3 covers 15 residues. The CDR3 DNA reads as TGTGCCAGCAGTTACCCCAGCGGATCTGGCACTGAAGCTTTCTTT. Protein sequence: CASSYPSGSGTEAFF.

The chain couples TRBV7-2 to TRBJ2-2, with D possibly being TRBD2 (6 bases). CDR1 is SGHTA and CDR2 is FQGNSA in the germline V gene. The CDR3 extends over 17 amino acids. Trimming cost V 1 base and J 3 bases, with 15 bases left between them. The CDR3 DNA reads TGTGCCAGCAGCTTAGAAGGGCGGGGACCCTACACCGGGGAGCTGTTTTTT. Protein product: CASSLEGRGPYTGELFF. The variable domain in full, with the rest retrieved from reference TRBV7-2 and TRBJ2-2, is GAGVSQSPSNKVTEKGKDVELRCDPISGHTALYWYRQSLGQGLEFLIYFQGNSAPDKSGLPSDRFSAERTGGSVSTLTIQRTQQEDSAVYLCASSLEGRGPYTGELFFGEGSRLTVL.

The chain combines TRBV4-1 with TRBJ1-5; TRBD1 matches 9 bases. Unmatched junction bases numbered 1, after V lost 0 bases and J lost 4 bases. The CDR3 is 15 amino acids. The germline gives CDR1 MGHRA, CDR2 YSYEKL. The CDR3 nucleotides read TGCGCCAGCAGCCAAGATGGGACAGGGAATCAGCCCCAGCATTTT. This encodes CASSQDGTGNQPQHF.

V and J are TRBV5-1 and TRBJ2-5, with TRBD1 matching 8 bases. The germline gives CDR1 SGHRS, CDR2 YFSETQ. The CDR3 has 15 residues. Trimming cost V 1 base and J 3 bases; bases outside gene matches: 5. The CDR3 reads CASSLQPGGEETQYF. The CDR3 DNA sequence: TGCGCCAGCAGCTTGCAGCCAGGGGGCGAAGAGACCCAGTACTTC.

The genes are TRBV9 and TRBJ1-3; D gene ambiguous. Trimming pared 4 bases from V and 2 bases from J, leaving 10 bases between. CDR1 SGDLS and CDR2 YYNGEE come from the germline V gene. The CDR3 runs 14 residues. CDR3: CASSSLEAGNTIYF. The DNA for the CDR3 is TGTGCCAGCAGCTCGTTAGAGGCTGGAAACACCATATATTTT.

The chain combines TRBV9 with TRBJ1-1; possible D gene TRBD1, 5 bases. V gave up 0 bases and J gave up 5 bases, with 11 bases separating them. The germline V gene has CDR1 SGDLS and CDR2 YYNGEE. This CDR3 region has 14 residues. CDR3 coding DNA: TGTGCCAGCAGCGTAGATGCAGGGAGGACTGAAGCTTTCTTT. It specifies CASSVDAGRTEAFF.

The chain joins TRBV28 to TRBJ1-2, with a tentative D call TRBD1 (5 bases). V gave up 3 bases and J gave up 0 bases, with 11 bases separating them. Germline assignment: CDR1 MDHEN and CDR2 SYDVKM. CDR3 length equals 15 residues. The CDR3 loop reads CASSFMDIANYGYTF. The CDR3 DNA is TGTGCCAGCAGTTTCATGGACATTGCTAACTATGGCTACACCTTC.

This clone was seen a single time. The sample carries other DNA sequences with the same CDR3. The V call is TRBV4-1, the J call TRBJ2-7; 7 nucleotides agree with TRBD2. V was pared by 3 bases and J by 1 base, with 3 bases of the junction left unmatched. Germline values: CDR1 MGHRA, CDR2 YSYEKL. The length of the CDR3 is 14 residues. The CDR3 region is CASSHPGLSYEQYF. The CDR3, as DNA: TGCGCCAGCAGCCACCCGGGACTATCCTACGAGCAGTACTTC.

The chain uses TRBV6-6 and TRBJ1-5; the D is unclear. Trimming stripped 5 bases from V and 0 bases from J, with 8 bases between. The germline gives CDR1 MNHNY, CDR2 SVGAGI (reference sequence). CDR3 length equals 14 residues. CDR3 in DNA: TGTGCCAGCAGTGCCGGTTATAGCAATCAGCCCCAGCATTTT. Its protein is CASSAGYSNQPQHF.

CDR3 loop: CASRDRGEKLFF. The DNA of the CDR3 is TGTGCCAGCAGGGACAGGGGCGAAAAACTGTTTTTT. This chain connects TRBV6-5 to TRBJ1-4; TRBD1 matches 9 bases. CDR1 is MNHEY, CDR2 SVGAGI, per germline. This CDR3 is 12 amino acids long. With V trimmed by 6 bases and J by 8 bases, 1 base remained unmatched.

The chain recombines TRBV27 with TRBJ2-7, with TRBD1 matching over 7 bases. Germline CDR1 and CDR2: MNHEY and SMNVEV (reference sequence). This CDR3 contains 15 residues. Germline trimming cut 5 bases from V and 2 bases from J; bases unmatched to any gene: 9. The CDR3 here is CASSLDRDSAYEQYF. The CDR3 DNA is TGTGCCAGCAGTCTTGATCGGGACAGTGCCTACGAGCAGTACTTC.

The CDR3 here is CASSHTRQTGGLYGYTF. The DNA for the CDR3 is TGCGCCAGCAGCCATACCCGACAGACCGGGGGGCTTTATGGCTACACCTTC. The rearrangement joins TRBV4-1 to TRBJ1-2; the D gene is possibly TRBD1 (6 bases). Germline V gene sequence: CDR1 MGHRA, CDR2 YSYEKL. There are 17 residues in the CDR3. Trimming shortened V by 3 bases and J by 5 bases, and 22 bases separated the two germline ends.

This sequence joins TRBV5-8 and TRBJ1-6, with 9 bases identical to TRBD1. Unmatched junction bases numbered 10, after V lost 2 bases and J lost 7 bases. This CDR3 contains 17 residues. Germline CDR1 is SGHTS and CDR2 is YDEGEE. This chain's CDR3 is CASSFGTGLLENSPLHF. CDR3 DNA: TGTGCCAGCAGCTTTGGGACAGGGCTTCTTGAAAATTCACCCCTCCACTTT.

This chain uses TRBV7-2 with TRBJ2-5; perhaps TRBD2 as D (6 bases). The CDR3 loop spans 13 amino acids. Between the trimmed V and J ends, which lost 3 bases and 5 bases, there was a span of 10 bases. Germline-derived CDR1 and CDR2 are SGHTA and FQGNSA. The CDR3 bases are TGTGCCAGCAGCTTTACGGGGGAGGAGACCCAGTACTTC. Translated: CASSFTGEETQYF. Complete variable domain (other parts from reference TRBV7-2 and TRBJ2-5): GAGVSQSPSNKVTEKGKDVELRCDPISGHTALYWYRQSLGQGLEFLIYFQGNSAPDKSGLPSDRFSAERTGGSVSTLTIQRTQQEDSAVYLCASSFTGEETQYFGPGTRLLVL.

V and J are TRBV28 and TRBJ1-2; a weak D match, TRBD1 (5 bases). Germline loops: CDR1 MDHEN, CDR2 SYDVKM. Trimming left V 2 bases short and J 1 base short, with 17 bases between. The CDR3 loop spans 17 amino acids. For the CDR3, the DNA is TGTGCCAGCAGTTTACTCGAAGGGGTTGTGGATAACTATGGCTACACCTTC. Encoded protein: CASSLLEGVVDNYGYTF.

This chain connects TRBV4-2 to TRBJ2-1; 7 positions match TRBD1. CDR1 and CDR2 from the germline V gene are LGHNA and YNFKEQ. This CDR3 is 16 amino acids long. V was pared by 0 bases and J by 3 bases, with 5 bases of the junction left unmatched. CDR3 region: CASSQDQGTVYNEQFF. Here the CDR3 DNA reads TGTGCCAGCAGCCAAGATCAGGGGACAGTCTACAATGAGCAGTTCTTC.

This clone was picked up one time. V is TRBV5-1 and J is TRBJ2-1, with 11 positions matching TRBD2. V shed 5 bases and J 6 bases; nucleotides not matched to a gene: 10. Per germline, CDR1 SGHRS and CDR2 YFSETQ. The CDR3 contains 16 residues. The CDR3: CASSPRSSGGPNEQFF. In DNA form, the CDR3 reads TGCGCCAGCAGTCCGCGTTCTAGCGGGGGGCCCAATGAGCAGTTCTTC. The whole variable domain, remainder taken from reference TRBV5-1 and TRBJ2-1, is KAGVTQTPRYLIKTRGQQVTLSCSPISGHRSVSWYQQTPGQGLQFLFEYFSETQRNKGNFPGRFSGRQFSNSRSEMNVSTLELGDSALYLCASSPRSSGGPNEQFFGPGTRLTVL.

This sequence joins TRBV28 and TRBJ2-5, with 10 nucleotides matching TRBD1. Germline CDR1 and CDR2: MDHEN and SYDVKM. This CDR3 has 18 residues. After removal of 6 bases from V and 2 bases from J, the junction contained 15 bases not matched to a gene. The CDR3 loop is CASSESGTGVFRQETQYF. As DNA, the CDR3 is TGTGCCAGCAGCGAATCCGGGACAGGGGTTTTTAGGCAAGAGACCCAGTACTTC. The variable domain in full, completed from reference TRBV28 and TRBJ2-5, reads DVKVTQSSRYLVKRTGEKVFLECVQDMDHENMFWYRQDPGLGLRLIYFSYDVKMKEKGDIPEGYSVSREKKERFSLILESASTNQTSMYLCASSESGTGVFRQETQYFGPGTRLLVL.

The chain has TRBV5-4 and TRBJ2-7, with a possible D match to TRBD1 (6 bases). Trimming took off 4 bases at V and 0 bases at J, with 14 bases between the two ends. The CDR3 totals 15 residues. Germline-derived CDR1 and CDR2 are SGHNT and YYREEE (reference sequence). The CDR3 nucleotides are TGTGCCAGCAGCGCCACAGGGTTGAGCTCCTACGAGCAGTACTTC. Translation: CASSATGLSSYEQYF.

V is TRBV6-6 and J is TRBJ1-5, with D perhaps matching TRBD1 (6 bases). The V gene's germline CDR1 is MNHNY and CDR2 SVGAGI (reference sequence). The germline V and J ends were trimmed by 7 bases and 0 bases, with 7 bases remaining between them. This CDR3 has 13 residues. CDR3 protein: CASKGDSNQPQHF. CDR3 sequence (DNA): TGTGCCAGCAAGGGGGATAGCAATCAGCCCCAGCATTTT.

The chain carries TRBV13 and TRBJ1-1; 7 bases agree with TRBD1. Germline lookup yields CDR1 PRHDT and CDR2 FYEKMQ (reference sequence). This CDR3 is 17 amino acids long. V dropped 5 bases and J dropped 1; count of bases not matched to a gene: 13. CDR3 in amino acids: CASSLTSWTGGNTEAFF. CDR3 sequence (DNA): TGTGCCAGCAGCCTAACCTCTTGGACAGGCGGGAACACTGAAGCTTTCTTT.